These 3 T cell receptor beta chains were all obtained from the same sample, sequenced in a study of T cells in Graves' hyperthyroidism and ophthalmopathy. RNA transcripts provided the source from which TCR beta CDR3 regions were amplified. A first-round RT-PCR of the TCR CDR3 used the HTBI primer set. MiXCR was run by TCRdb on the multiplex PCR reads, yielding one entry per CDR3 protein. The sample shows roughly 660,000 distinct CDR3 sequences, roughly 17% of them seen only once. The sequencing input was blood. The receptors come from a man aged 45-65 years with Graves' hyperthyroidism.

This sequence joins TRBV4-3 and TRBJ1-2; 7 nucleotides line up with TRBD1. V was pared by 3 bases and J by 8 bases, with 12 bases of the junction left unmatched. This CDR3 has 15 amino acids. From germline, CDR1 is LGHNA and CDR2 YSLEER. For the CDR3, the DNA is TGCGCCAGCAGCCAGACCGGGACAGAGGATAAAGGCTACACCTTC. Translating gives CASSQTGTEDKGYTF.

V and J are TRBV3-1 and TRBJ2-7; D is unresolved. The V gene lost 4 bases and the J gene lost 5 bases, with 15 bases spanning the gap. Germline-derived CDR1 and CDR2 are LGHDT and YNNKEL (reference sequence). The CDR3 covers 14 residues. The CDR3 DNA sequence: TGTGCCAGCAGCCGCGCTATGACAATTCACGAGCAGTACTTC. Translation: CASSRAMTIHEQYF.

This chain connects TRBV4-2 to TRBJ2-1; D ambiguous. The V and J ends lost 4 bases and 8 bases respectively, with 9 bases between them. Germline V gene sequence: CDR1 LGHNA, CDR2 YNFKEQ. The CDR3 consists of 12 residues. CDR3 bases: TGTGCCAGCAGCCCCCCGATGGATGAGCAGTTCTTC. It yields the protein CASSPPMDEQFF.